These 9 T cell receptor beta chains came from one sample sequenced in a study of blood T cell repertoires in COVID-19. Libraries were prepared by immunoSEQ multiplex PCR; TCRdb keeps only in-frame clonotypes and omits some of them. Seen here are around 130,000 clones, under 90% observed once, and the top ten hold roughly 3.9%. The source material was peripheral blood. Source of these receptors: a man in his 60s with acute or convalescent COVID-19.

The rearrangement joins TRBV4-1 to TRBJ2-1; 14 bases are a match to TRBD2. J gave up 5 bases and V 6 bases, and 9 bases lay outside the gene matches. The CDR3 is made up of 17 amino acids. CDR1 and CDR2 from the germline V gene are MGHRA and YSYEKL. This CDR3 is CASSPGLAGAGNNEQFF. CDR3 sequence (DNA): TGCGCCAGCAGTCCGGGACTAGCGGGAGCGGGAAACAATGAGCAGTTCTTC.

This clone was counted a single time. The chain couples TRBV4-2 to TRBJ2-1; D uncertain. V dropped 4 bases and J dropped 9 bases, with 13 bases sitting between them. The CDR3 sequence is 13 residues long. Germline-derived CDR1 and CDR2 are LGHNA and YNFKEQ. CDR3: CASSPPSAREQFF. CDR3 in DNA: TGTGCCAGCAGCCCCCCGAGTGCGCGTGAGCAGTTCTTC.

The V call is TRBV6-6, the J call TRBJ1-1; a possible D gene is TRBD1 (5 bases). Germline assignment: CDR1 MNHNY and CDR2 SVGAGI (reference sequence). Trimming left V 10 bases short and J 4 bases short, with 19 bases between. The CDR3 has 14 residues. The DNA of the CDR3 is TGTGCCACCTCGCGGGGGGGATCAGGCACTGAAGCTTTCTTT. It yields the protein CATSRGGSGTEAFF.

The chain joins TRBV5-6 to TRBJ2-7, with D perhaps matching TRBD1 (5 bases). The CDR3 has 14 amino acids. Germline values: CDR1 SGHDT, CDR2 YYEEEE. Trimming removed 2 bases from V and 3 bases from J, with 12 bases in between. CDR3 coding DNA: TGTGCCAGCAGCTTCGCAGGGAAGGTCTACGAGCAGTACTTC. Its protein product is CASSFAGKVYEQYF.

The V gene is TRBV4-1, the J gene TRBJ2-1, with D unclear. CDR3 length: 12 residues. V was cut by 0 bases and J by 12 bases, with 9 bases left in between. The V gene's germline CDR1 is MGHRA and CDR2 YSYEKL. The CDR3 nucleotides are TGCGCCAGCAGCCAAGATAACACAGCGCAGTTCTTC. Amino acid sequence: CASSQDNTAQFF.

V and J are TRBV25-1 and TRBJ2-1; 8 nucleotides match TRBD2. This CDR3 is built from 15 residues. The trim removed 3 bases at V and 9 bases at J, leaving 10 bases unmatched. Germline V gives CDR1 MGHDK, CDR2 SYGVNS. CDR3 protein: CASSDGLAGFSEQFF. In DNA form, the CDR3 reads TGTGCCAGCAGTGATGGTTTAGCGGGATTTAGTGAGCAGTTCTTC.

This clone occurred once. The chain employs TRBV19 and TRBJ2-1, with 10 nucleotides matching TRBD2. The CDR3 sequence is 14 residues long. Unmatched junction bases numbered 5, after V lost 5 bases and J lost 7 bases. The germline gives CDR1 LNHDA, CDR2 SQIVND (reference sequence). CDR3 residues: CASSLAGEWNEQFF. The CDR3 nucleotides read TGTGCCAGTAGTCTAGCGGGAGAGTGGAATGAGCAGTTCTTC.

The chain joins TRBV7-6 to TRBJ2-3, with 13 bases that match TRBD2. The CDR3 has 15 residues. Trimming cost V 5 bases and J 6 bases; bases outside gene matches: 5. Germline V lookup: CDR1 SGHVS, CDR2 FNYEAQ. The CDR3 reads CASSRTSGRGDTQYF. CDR3 bases: TGTGCCAGCAGCAGGACTAGCGGGAGAGGGGATACGCAGTATTTT.

V and J are TRBV12-3 or TRBV12-4 and TRBJ2-7, with no clear D. With 1 base removed from V and 5 bases from J, the gap between germline ends came to 6 bases. There are 12 residues in the CDR3. The CDR3 DNA is TGTGCCAGCAGTTTAGACAGAAACGAGCAGTACTTC. Its protein product is CASSLDRNEQYF.